The rows below give T cell receptor beta chains drawn from one sample of a study of identifying expanded T cells in peripheral blood. Assay: immunoSEQ multiplex PCR; the TCRdb copy retains only in-frame clones and omits some. The sample records more than 50,000 clones, around four fifths being singletons. The specimen was blood. Source of these receptors: a person aged 18-70 years in good health. Each CDR3 is given with its conserved first and last residue. A D gene is named only where the DNA matches it firmly. Clone size appears in some rows only: once, few, many, or a class for an expanded clone.

V: TRBV29-1; size: once; J: TRBJ2-1; D: TRBD1; CDR3: CSVSGQGYEQFF; DNA: TGCAGCGTATCGGGACAGGGGTATGAGCAGTTCTTC
V: TRBV6-5; size: NA; J: TRBJ1-1; D: NA; CDR3: CASLGQENTEAFF; DNA: TGTGCCAGCTTGGGACAAGAGAACACTGAAGCTTTCTTT
V: TRBV29-1; size: few; J: TRBJ2-5; D: TRBD1; CDR3: CSVYTGGQETQYF; DNA: TGCAGCGTGTATACAGGGGGCCAAGAGACCCAGTACTTC
V: TRBV12-5; size: NA; J: TRBJ2-7; D: TRBD2; CDR3: CASALLQSGSGYEQYF; DNA: TGTGCTAGTGCCCTACTTCAAAGCGGGAGTGGTTACGAGCAGTACTTC
V: TRBV30; size: NA; J: TRBJ1-2; D: TRBD1; CDR3: CAWSGGRYGYTF; DNA: TGTGCCTGGTCAGGGGGCCGATATGGCTACACCTTC
V: TRBV30; size: once; J: TRBJ2-2; D: TRBD2; CDR3: CAWGLAGGSGELFF; DNA: TGTGCCTGGGGCCTAGCGGGAGGTTCCGGGGAGCTGTTTTTT
V: TRBV7-9; size: NA; J: TRBJ2-1; D: TRBD2; CDR3: CASSPRTSGNEQFF; DNA: TGTGCCAGCAGCCCACGGACTAGCGGAAATGAGCAGTTCTTC
V: TRBV9; size: few; J: TRBJ1-2; D: NA; CDR3: CASSPRGANYGYTF; DNA: TGTGCCAGCAGCCCACGAGGGGCTAACTATGGCTACACCTTC
V: TRBV2; size: NA; J: TRBJ1-1; D: TRBD1; CDR3: CASRQTGSNTEAFF; DNA: TGTGCCAGCAGACAGACAGGGTCGAACACTGAAGCTTTCTTT
V: TRBV7-6; size: many; J: TRBJ2-5; D: NA; CDR3: CASSRGRQETQYF; DNA: TGTGCCAGCAGCCGGGGACGACAAGAGACCCAGTACTTC
V: TRBV5-1; size: NA; J: TRBJ1-1; D: TRBD1; CDR3: CASSSGTQGAFF; DNA: TGCGCCAGCAGCTCAGGGACACAGGGGGCTTTCTTT
V: TRBV6-5; size: NA; J: TRBJ2-5; D: NA; CDR3: CAGGEDTTGGETQYF; DNA: TGTGCCGGTGGAGAGGACACTACTGGAGGGGAGACCCAGTACTTC
V: TRBV5-4; size: NA; J: TRBJ2-5; D: NA; CDR3: CASSRDAQETQYF; DNA: TGTGCCAGCAGCCGGGATGCCCAAGAGACCCAGTACTTC
V: TRBV7-9; size: NA; J: TRBJ2-3; D: TRBD2; CDR3: CASKGRAGDADTQYF; DNA: TGTGCCAGCAAAGGTAGAGCGGGAGACGCAGATACGCAGTATTTT
V: TRBV28; size: NA; J: TRBJ2-5; D: NA; CDR3: CASSSANGETQYF; DNA: TGTGCCAGCAGTTCAGCTAACGGGGAGACCCAGTACTTC
V: TRBV7-9; size: once; J: TRBJ2-1; D: NA; CDR3: CASSLGVGGPYNEQFF; DNA: TGTGCCAGCAGCTTAGGGGTCGGGGGCCCCTACAATGAGCAGTTCTTC
V: TRBV15; size: NA; J: TRBJ2-5; D: TRBD1; CDR3: CATRKDRALPETQYF; DNA: TGTGCCACCAGGAAGGACAGGGCTTTACCTGAGACCCAGTACTTC
V: TRBV21-1; size: NA; J: TRBJ2-3; D: NA; CDR3: CASSNIGGLDTQYF; DNA: TGTGCCAGCAGCAATATTGGGGGGCTGGATACGCAGTATTTT
V: TRBV4-1; size: NA; J: TRBJ2-2; D: TRBD2; CDR3: CASSQEITGGDGELFF; DNA: TGCGCCAGCAGCCAAGAAATTACGGGGGGAGACGGGGAGCTGTTTTTT
V: TRBV29-1; size: NA; J: TRBJ2-3; D: TRBD1; CDR3: CSVLQGTRRTDTQYF; DNA: TGCAGCGTCTTACAGGGGACGCGGCGTACAGATACGCAGTATTTT
V: TRBV5-1; size: NA; J: TRBJ2-1; D: NA; CDR3: CASSSKEGRRGGSYNEQFF; DNA: TGCGCCAGCAGCTCGAAAGAGGGCCGCAGAGGAGGGTCCTACAATGAGCAGTTCTTC
V: TRBV5-8; size: NA; J: TRBJ2-5; D: NA; CDR3: CASSLGFQGSGQETQYF; DNA: TGTGCCAGCAGCTTGGGGTTTCAGGGGTCGGGGCAAGAGACCCAGTACTTC
V: TRBV10-2; size: NA; J: TRBJ2-4; D: NA; CDR3: CASSDSGGGKNIQYF; DNA: TGCGCCAGCAGTGACTCCGGGGGTGGCAAAAACATTCAGTACTTC
V: TRBV19; size: few; J: TRBJ1-5; D: NA; CDR3: CASRSETNNQPQHF; DNA: TGTGCCAGTAGGAGCGAAACGAACAATCAGCCCCAGCATTTT
V: TRBV11-2; size: NA; J: TRBJ2-7; D: NA; CDR3: CASSLYETGEQYF; DNA: TGTGCCAGCAGCTTATACGAGACGGGGGAGCAGTACTTC
V: TRBV15; size: NA; J: TRBJ1-2; D: TRBD1; CDR3: CATSRDLGQNYGYTF; DNA: TGTGCCACCAGCAGAGATCTGGGACAGAACTATGGCTACACCTTC
V: TRBV19; size: NA; J: TRBJ1-1; D: TRBD1; CDR3: CASSIWRDGRGTEAFF; DNA: TGTGCCAGTAGTATTTGGCGTGACGGCAGGGGGACTGAAGCTTTCTTT
V: TRBV4-2; size: NA; J: TRBJ2-1; D: TRBD2; CDR3: CASSQILAGLNEQFF; DNA: TGTGCCAGCAGCCAAATTCTAGCGGGGCTCAATGAGCAGTTCTTC
V: TRBV29-1; size: few; J: TRBJ2-3; D: TRBD2; CDR3: CSASGRASTDTQYF; DNA: TGCAGCGCCAGCGGGAGGGCTAGCACAGATACGCAGTATTTT
V: TRBV30; size: once; J: TRBJ2-1; D: NA; CDR3: CAWSGSSYNEQFF; DNA: TGTGCCTGGAGTGGTAGTTCCTACAATGAGCAGTTCTTC
V: TRBV5-1; size: NA; J: TRBJ1-4; D: NA; CDR3: CASSLEGVTANEKLFF; DNA: TGCGCCAGCAGCTTGGAGGGGGTGACAGCGAATGAAAAACTGTTTTTT
V: TRBV30; size: NA; J: TRBJ1-3; D: TRBD1; CDR3: CAWSRTGAGNTIYF; DNA: TGTGCCTGGAGTCGTACAGGGGCTGGAAACACCATATATTTT
V: TRBV7-2; size: NA; J: TRBJ1-5; D: NA; CDR3: CASSLVGNSNQPQHF; DNA: TGTGCCAGCAGCTTAGTAGGAAATAGCAATCAGCCCCAGCATTTT
V: TRBV9; size: NA; J: TRBJ2-7; D: TRBD2; CDR3: CASSGTGLAGEQYF; DNA: TGTGCCAGCAGCGGAACGGGACTAGCGGGCGAGCAGTACTTC
V: TRBV18; size: NA; J: TRBJ2-4; D: NA; CDR3: CASSPGQNLLAKNIQYF; DNA: TGTGCCAGCTCTCCGGGACAAAACCTTCTAGCCAAAAACATTCAGTACTTC
V: TRBV7-2; size: NA; J: TRBJ1-5; D: NA; CDR3: CASSPDSSNQPQHF; DNA: TGTGCCAGCAGCCCGGACAGTAGCAATCAGCCCCAGCATTTT
V: TRBV5-8; size: NA; J: TRBJ1-2; D: NA; CDR3: CASSYQDTAF; DNA: TGTGCCAGCAGCTACCAGGACACAGCCTTC
V: TRBV11-2; size: NA; J: TRBJ2-5; D: TRBD2; CDR3: CASSPGIAGVVGETQYF; DNA: TGTGCCAGCAGCCCCGGGATAGCGGGGGTTGTGGGAGAGACCCAGTACTTC
V: TRBV9; size: NA; J: TRBJ2-1; D: TRBD1; CDR3: CASSVTGQGVYEQFF; DNA: TGTGCCAGCAGCGTCACGGGACAGGGCGTCTATGAGCAGTTCTTC
V: TRBV5-5; size: NA; J: TRBJ2-1; D: NA; CDR3: CASSLESGLNEQFF; DNA: TGTGCCAGCAGCTTGGAGTCGGGGCTCAATGAGCAGTTCTTC
V: TRBV7-8; size: NA; J: TRBJ2-5; D: TRBD2; CDR3: CASSFQGLPQETQYF; DNA: TGTGCCAGCAGCTTCCAGGGACTACCTCAAGAGACCCAGTACTTC
V: TRBV9; size: once; J: TRBJ2-5; D: TRBD2; CDR3: CASSVGTSEYQETQYF; DNA: TGTGCCAGCAGCGTGGGGACTAGCGAGTACCAAGAGACCCAGTACTTC
V: TRBV23-1; size: few; J: TRBJ2-5; D: TRBD1; CDR3: CASSQCRQGAVETQYF; DNA: TGCGCCAGCAGTCAATGTCGACAGGGGGCCGTGGAGACCCAGTACTTC
V: TRBV19; size: NA; J: TRBJ1-2; D: TRBD1; CDR3: CASRDPTAGGYYGYTF; DNA: TGTGCCAGTAGAGACCCAACGGCAGGGGGCTACTATGGCTACACCTTC
V: TRBV2; size: once; J: TRBJ2-7; D: TRBD2; CDR3: CASRPFNPGLAGVVPYEQYF; DNA: TGTGCCAGCAGGCCATTTAACCCGGGACTAGCGGGTGTAGTCCCCTACGAGCAGTACTTC
V: TRBV9; size: NA; J: TRBJ1-2; D: TRBD1; CDR3: CASSGTGFYGYTF; DNA: TGTGCCAGCAGCGGGACAGGGTTCTATGGCTACACCTTC
V: TRBV5-3; size: NA; J: TRBJ1-2; D: NA; CDR3: CARSTKTSNSSRDYGYTF; DNA: TGTGCCAGAAGCACCAAAACCTCCAACAGTTCTAGAGACTATGGCTACACCTTC
V: TRBV7-9; size: NA; J: TRBJ2-4; D: NA; CDR3: CASSLAGKNIQYF; DNA: TGTGCCAGCAGCTTGGCCGGGAAAAACATTCAGTACTTC
V: TRBV5-4; size: NA; J: TRBJ1-3; D: TRBD1; CDR3: CASSPGQSGNTIYF; DNA: TGTGCCAGCAGCCCGGGACAGTCTGGAAACACCATATATTTT